This T cell receptor beta chain was documented in a study of OX40 agonist ivuxolimab in advanced cancers. Sequencing was performed with immunoSEQ multiplex PCR; in TCRdb, only in-frame clones are kept and a portion is missing. The sample has about 34,000 clones, about nine tenths seen once. This TCR derives from an adult with an advanced solid tumor such as melanoma, head and neck, liver or kidney cancer. The input for sequencing was CD4+ or CD8+ T cells sorted from blood, taken in a trial of the OX40 agonist ivuxolimab.

The CDR3: CASSLALGQGEAFF. The DNA for the CDR3 is TGTGCCAGCAGCTTAGCTCTTGGACAGGGTGAAGCTTTCTTT. The V gene is TRBV7-2, the J gene TRBJ1-1, with 8 bases lining up with TRBD1. The CDR3 contains 14 residues. CDR1 and CDR2 from the germline V gene are SGHTA and FQGNSA. The junction had 4 bases not matched to a gene; V was cut back by 0 bases and J by 7 bases.